This is a list of T cell receptor beta chains from one sample in a study of CD8+ T cells in alopecia areata. TCRdb's table, derived via immunoSEQ multiplex PCR, lists solely in-frame clones and lacks some. Of 150,000 or so clones listed, around 64% are singletons. Material: CD8+ T cells sorted from blood, obtained at week 0. The receptors here all came from a human donor with alopecia areata. CDR3s include the opening cysteine and the closing phenylalanine or tryptophan. Fields, in order: CDR3 DNA, CDR3 protein, J gene, V gene, D gene, clone size. D genes are given only for firm matches. Part of the rows lack a size; the others show once, few, many or a class for expanded clones.

CDR3 DNA: TGTGCCAGCTGGTTCGGGGGCCCGTCCTACGAGCAGTACTTC; CDR3 protein: CASWFGGPSYEQYF; J gene: TRBJ2-7; V gene: TRBV2; D gene: -; clone size: -
CDR3 DNA: TGTGCCAGCAGCGTAGGCATGGGACAGGGGGCGGCAGATACGCAGTATTTT; CDR3 protein: CASSVGMGQGAADTQYF; J gene: TRBJ2-3; V gene: TRBV9; D gene: TRBD1; clone size: -
CDR3 DNA: TGTGCCATCAGTGAGTCCGGGGTAGAAGTCTACAATGAGCAGTTCTTC; CDR3 protein: CAISESGVEVYNEQFF; J gene: TRBJ2-1; V gene: TRBV10-3; D gene: -; clone size: many
CDR3 DNA: TGTGCCATCCGACAGGGGGCCAACGAGCAGTACTTC; CDR3 protein: CAIRQGANEQYF; J gene: TRBJ2-7; V gene: TRBV10-3; D gene: TRBD1; clone size: -
CDR3 DNA: TGTGCCAGCAGCATGCCAGGGGGCAACACCGGGGAGCTGTTTTTT; CDR3 protein: CASSMPGGNTGELFF; J gene: TRBJ2-2; V gene: TRBV7-9; D gene: TRBD1; clone size: -
CDR3 DNA: TGCGCCAGCAGCCAGAGGGGGTACGGGCCCCAGCATTTT; CDR3 protein: CASSQRGYGPQHF; J gene: TRBJ1-5; V gene: TRBV4-1; D gene: -; clone size: -
CDR3 DNA: TGCGCCAGCAGCCAAGATTCCGGGGGGCAGAGGCCCCAGCATTTT; CDR3 protein: CASSQDSGGQRPQHF; J gene: TRBJ1-5; V gene: TRBV4-1; D gene: -; clone size: -
CDR3 DNA: TGCGCCAGCAGTGAGGGGGGGCCTTACGAGCAGTACTTC; CDR3 protein: CASSEGGPYEQYF; J gene: TRBJ2-7; V gene: TRBV10-2; D gene: -; clone size: -
CDR3 DNA: TGTGCCAGCACGCTCCGATTTTGGGGGGGGTGGAATGAGCAGTTCTTC; CDR3 protein: CASTLRFWGGWNEQFF; J gene: TRBJ2-1; V gene: TRBV2; D gene: TRBD2; clone size: once
CDR3 DNA: TGCAGCGTTGGTCCGGGGGGCACTTACAATGAGCAGTTCTTC; CDR3 protein: CSVGPGGTYNEQFF; J gene: TRBJ2-1; V gene: TRBV29-1; D gene: -; clone size: -
CDR3 DNA: TGCGCCAGCAGCCCATGGACAGGGGGCAGGTACGAGCAGTACTTC; CDR3 protein: CASSPWTGGRYEQYF; J gene: TRBJ2-7; V gene: TRBV5-1; D gene: TRBD1; clone size: few
CDR3 DNA: TGTGCCAGCAGCTTAGGAGGGAGTGGAGAAGCTTTCTTT; CDR3 protein: CASSLGGSGEAFF; J gene: TRBJ1-1; V gene: TRBV11-1; D gene: -; clone size: -
CDR3 DNA: TGTGCCTTAGGCGGACTTCCCGGGGATACGCAGTATTTT; CDR3 protein: CALGGLPGDTQYF; J gene: TRBJ2-3; V gene: TRBV7-2; D gene: -; clone size: -
CDR3 DNA: TGTGCCAGCAGCTTAGGCCCGAGGGACAGCTACGAGCAGTACTTC; CDR3 protein: CASSLGPRDSYEQYF; J gene: TRBJ2-7; V gene: TRBV7-2; D gene: TRBD1; clone size: -
CDR3 DNA: TGCGCCAGCAGCTGGGGGACTGAAGCTTTCTTT; CDR3 protein: CASSWGTEAFF; J gene: TRBJ1-1; V gene: TRBV5-1; D gene: -; clone size: -
CDR3 DNA: TGTGCCAGCAGCGCCAGCGGGGGCTACGAGCAGTACTTC; CDR3 protein: CASSASGGYEQYF; J gene: TRBJ2-7; V gene: TRBV7-6; D gene: TRBD2; clone size: -
CDR3 DNA: TGTGCCAGCAGCTACCCTAGCGGGGGTAATGAGCAGTTCTTC; CDR3 protein: CASSYPSGGNEQFF; J gene: TRBJ2-1; V gene: TRBV5-6; D gene: TRBD2; clone size: -
CDR3 DNA: TGTGCCAGCAGCTTAATGGAGGGCGGGGTTTACAATGAGCAGTTCTTC; CDR3 protein: CASSLMEGGVYNEQFF; J gene: TRBJ2-1; V gene: TRBV7-2; D gene: -; clone size: few
CDR3 DNA: TGTGCCAGCGGGGGAATCGACGAGCAGTACTTC; CDR3 protein: CASGGIDEQYF; J gene: TRBJ2-7; V gene: TRBV9; D gene: -; clone size: -
CDR3 DNA: TGTGCCTGCCAAGCGGGGGGAGGTGGCGAGCAGTACTTC; CDR3 protein: CACQAGGGGEQYF; J gene: TRBJ2-7; V gene: TRBV5-6; D gene: TRBD2; clone size: -
CDR3 DNA: TGTGCCAGCAGCCGGACCGATCACAGCTACGAGCAGTACTTC; CDR3 protein: CASSRTDHSYEQYF; J gene: TRBJ2-7; V gene: TRBV7-9; D gene: -; clone size: -
CDR3 DNA: TGCGCCAGCAGCCAAGATGCCGCAGGGCCCGCGAGCAATCAGCCCCAGCATTTT; CDR3 protein: CASSQDAAGPASNQPQHF; J gene: TRBJ1-5; V gene: TRBV4-1; D gene: -; clone size: -
CDR3 DNA: TGTGCCAGCAGTATAACAGAGCTTCCTGAGCAGTTCTTC; CDR3 protein: CASSITELPEQFF; J gene: TRBJ2-1; V gene: TRBV7-9; D gene: -; clone size: few
CDR3 DNA: TGCAGCGTTACAGGGGTCCTTGGTAACAATCAGCCCCAGCATTTT; CDR3 protein: CSVTGVLGNNQPQHF; J gene: TRBJ1-5; V gene: TRBV29-1; D gene: TRBD1; clone size: -
CDR3 DNA: TGTGCCAGCAGCTTGGGACAGGGGACCTCCTACGAGCAGTACTTC; CDR3 protein: CASSLGQGTSYEQYF; J gene: TRBJ2-7; V gene: TRBV5-4; D gene: TRBD1; clone size: -
CDR3 DNA: TGTGCCAGCAGCGCTGGAGTAGGACAGGGTTACGAGCAGTACTTC; CDR3 protein: CASSAGVGQGYEQYF; J gene: TRBJ2-7; V gene: TRBV7-9; D gene: TRBD1; clone size: -